This T cell receptor (beta chain) emerged from a study of T cells in Graves' hyperthyroidism and ophthalmopathy. Researchers took RNA transcripts and amplified the TCR beta CDR3 regions from them. The HTBI set primed first-round TCR CDR3 RT-PCR. TCRdb re-called the multiplex PCR reads with MiXCR, one entry per CDR3 protein. The data hold about 290,000 distinct CDR3 sequences, with 15% to 20% observed a single time. Whole-study findings and limits: Blood also held most thyroid clonotypes expanded beyond 0.001.

Graves' hyperthyroidism showing no ophthalmopathy progression within 18 months was considered stable. Together with thyroid ultrasound, orbital computed tomography, serum thyroxine and TRAb, clinical symptoms were used for diagnoses. Extraction of PBMCs used under 13 ml of fresh peripheral blood. This clonotype was counted between two and nine times. Its antigen is not known. The specimen sequenced was blood. This TCR came from a man aged 30 to 45 with Graves' hyperthyroidism.

This chain's CDR3 is CASSVAARGYEQYF. The CDR3 DNA sequence: TGTGCCAGCAGCGTAGCCGCCAGGGGGTACGAGCAGTACTTC. The chain is built from TRBV9 and TRBJ2-7; 7 positions match TRBD1. This CDR3 comprises 14 residues. The germline CDR1 and CDR2 sequences are SGDLS and YYNGEE. Trimming cost V 0 bases and J 4 bases; bases outside gene matches: 4.